This T cell receptor (beta chain) was sequenced for a study of control samples from healthy donors and cancer patients (dated by TCRdb to 2018 to 2020). Library method: the immunoSEQ multiplex PCR assay. TCRdb mirrors the immuneACCESS table, restricted to in-frame sequences. Some clones are absent from its copies; in checked studies, under half trace to an unresolved V gene, and the reason for the others is unknown. The sample table records 100,000 to 150,000 clones; 75% to 95% of these occur just once. Together, the top ten hold around 8.9% of the sample. About this clone: Its antigen remains unidentified. Per-nucleotide qualities are absent, and no much larger clonotype sits a single base away.

V is shortened by 2 bases, J by 5 bases, and the region joining them spans 8 bases. CDR1 and CDR2, per the germline V gene, are SGHTA and FQGTGA. The CDR3 measures 13 amino acids from cysteine to phenylalanine. Only the CDR3 DNA is retained, 39 bases long and in frame from the first base. The sequenced sample consisted of blood. The sequence links TRBV7-3 to TRBJ2-3; the D gene is not confidently resolved. This sequence originates from a man in his late teens or twenties in good health. The sequence in DNA is TGTGCCAGCAGCTTAGGTGTGGGAGATACGCAGTATTTT. Translated, it gives CASSLGVGDTQYF.